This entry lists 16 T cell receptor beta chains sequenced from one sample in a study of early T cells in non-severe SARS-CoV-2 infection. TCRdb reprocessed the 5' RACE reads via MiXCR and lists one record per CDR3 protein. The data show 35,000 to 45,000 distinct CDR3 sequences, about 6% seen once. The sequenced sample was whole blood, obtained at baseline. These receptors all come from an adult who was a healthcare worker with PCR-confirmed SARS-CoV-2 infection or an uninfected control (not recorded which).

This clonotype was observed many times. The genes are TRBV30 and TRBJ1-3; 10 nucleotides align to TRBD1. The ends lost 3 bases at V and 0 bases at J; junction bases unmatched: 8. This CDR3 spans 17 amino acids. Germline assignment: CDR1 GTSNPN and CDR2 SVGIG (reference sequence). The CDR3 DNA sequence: TGTGCCTGGAGCGGGACAGGGGTCTCCTACTCTGGAAACACCATATATTTT. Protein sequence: CAWSGTGVSYSGNTIYF.

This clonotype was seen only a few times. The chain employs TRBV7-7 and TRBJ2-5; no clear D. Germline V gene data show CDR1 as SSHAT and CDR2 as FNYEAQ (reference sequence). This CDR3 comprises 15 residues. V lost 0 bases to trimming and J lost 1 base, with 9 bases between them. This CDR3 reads CASSLADGSQETQYF. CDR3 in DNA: TGTGCCAGCAGCTTAGCCGACGGATCCCAAGAGACCCAGTACTTC. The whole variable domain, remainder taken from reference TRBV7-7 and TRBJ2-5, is GAGVSQSPRYKVTKRGQDVTLRCDPISSHATLYWYQQALGQGPEFLTYFNYEAQPDKSGLPSDRFSAERPEGSISTLTIQRTEQRDSAMYRCASSLADGSQETQYFGPGTRLLVL.

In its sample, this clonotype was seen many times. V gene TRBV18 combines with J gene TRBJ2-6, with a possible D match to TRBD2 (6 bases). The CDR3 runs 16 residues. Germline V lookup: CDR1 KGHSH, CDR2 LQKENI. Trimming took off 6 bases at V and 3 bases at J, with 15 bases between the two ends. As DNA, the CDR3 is TGTGCCAGCTCGCGGGACCGGATAAGTGGGGCCAACGTCCTGACTTTC. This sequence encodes CASSRDRISGANVLTF.

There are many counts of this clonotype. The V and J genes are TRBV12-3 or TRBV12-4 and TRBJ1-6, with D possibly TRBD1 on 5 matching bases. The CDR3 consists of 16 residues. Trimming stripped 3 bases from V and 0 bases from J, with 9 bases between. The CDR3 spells CASSFEGSSYNSPLHF. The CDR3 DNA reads TGTGCCAGCAGTTTTGAGGGGAGCTCCTATAATTCACCCCTCCACTTT.

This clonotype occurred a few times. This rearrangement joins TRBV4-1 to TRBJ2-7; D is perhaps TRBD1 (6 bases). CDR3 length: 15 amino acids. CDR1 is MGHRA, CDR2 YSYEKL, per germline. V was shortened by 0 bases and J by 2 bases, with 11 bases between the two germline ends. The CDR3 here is CASSQESGQPYEQYF. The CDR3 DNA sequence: TGCGCCAGCAGCCAAGAGTCAGGACAGCCCTACGAGCAGTACTTC.

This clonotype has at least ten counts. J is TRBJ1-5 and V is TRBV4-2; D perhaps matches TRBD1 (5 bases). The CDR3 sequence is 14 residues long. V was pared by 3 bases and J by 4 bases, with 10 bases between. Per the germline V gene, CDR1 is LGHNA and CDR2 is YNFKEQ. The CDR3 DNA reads TGTGCCAGCAGCCATCGACAGATGAATCAGCCCCAGCATTTT. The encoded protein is CASSHRQMNQPQHF.

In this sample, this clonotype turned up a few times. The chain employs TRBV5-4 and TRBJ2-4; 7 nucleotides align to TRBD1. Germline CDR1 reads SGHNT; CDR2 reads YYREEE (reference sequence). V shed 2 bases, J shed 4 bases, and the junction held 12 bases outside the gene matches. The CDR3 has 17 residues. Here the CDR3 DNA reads TGTGCCAGCAGCTTCGACATAAACAGGGGAACAAAAAACATTCAGTACTTC. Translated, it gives CASSFDINRGTKNIQYF.

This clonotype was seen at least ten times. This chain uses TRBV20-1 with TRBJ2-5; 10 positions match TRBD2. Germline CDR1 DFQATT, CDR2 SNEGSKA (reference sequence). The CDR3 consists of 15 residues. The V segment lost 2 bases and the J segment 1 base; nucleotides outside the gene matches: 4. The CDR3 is CSARLAGAFQETQYF. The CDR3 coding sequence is TGCAGTGCTAGACTAGCGGGGGCTTTCCAAGAGACCCAGTACTTC.

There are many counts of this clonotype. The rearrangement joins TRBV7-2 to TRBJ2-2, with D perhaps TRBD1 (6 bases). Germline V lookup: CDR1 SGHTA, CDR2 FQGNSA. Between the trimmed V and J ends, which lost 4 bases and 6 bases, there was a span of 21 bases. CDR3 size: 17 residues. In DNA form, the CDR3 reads TGTGCCAGCAGCTCTTCCCGATGGCAGGGGAGAGCCGGGGAGCTGTTTTTT. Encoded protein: CASSSSRWQGRAGELFF.

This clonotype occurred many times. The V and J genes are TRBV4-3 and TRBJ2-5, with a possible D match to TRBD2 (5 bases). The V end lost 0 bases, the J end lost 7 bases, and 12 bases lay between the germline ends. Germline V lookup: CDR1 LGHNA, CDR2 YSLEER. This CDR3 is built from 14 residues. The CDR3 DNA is TGCGCCAGCAGCCAAGATTCGGGGAAGGTGACCCAGTACTTC. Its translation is CASSQDSGKVTQYF.

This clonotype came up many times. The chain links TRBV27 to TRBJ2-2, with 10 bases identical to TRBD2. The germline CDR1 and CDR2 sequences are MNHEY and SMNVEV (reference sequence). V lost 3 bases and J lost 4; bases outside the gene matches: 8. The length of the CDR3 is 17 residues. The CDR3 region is CASSFRPSGGPTGELFF. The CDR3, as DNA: TGTGCCAGCAGTTTTCGGCCTAGCGGGGGCCCCACCGGGGAGCTGTTTTTT.

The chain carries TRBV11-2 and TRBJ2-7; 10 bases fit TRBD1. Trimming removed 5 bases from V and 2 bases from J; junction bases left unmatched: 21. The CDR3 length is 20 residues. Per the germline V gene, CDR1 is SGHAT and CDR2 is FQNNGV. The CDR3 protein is CASSPISRDRGSGKPYEQYF. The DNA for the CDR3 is TGTGCCAGCAGCCCCATCAGTCGGGACAGGGGATCAGGAAAACCCTACGAGCAGTACTTC.

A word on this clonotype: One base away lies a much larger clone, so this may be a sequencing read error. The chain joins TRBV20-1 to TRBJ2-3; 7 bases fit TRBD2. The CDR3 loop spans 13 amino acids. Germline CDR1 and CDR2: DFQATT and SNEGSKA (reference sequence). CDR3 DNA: TGCAGTGCTTCCAGGACTAGAACAGATGCGCAGTATTTT. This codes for CSASRTRTDAQYF.

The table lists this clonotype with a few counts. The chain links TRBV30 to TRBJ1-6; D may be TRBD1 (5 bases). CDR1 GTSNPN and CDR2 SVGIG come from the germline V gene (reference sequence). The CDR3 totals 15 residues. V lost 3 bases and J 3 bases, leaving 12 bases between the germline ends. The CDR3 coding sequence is TGTGCCTGGAGGTGGGGCGGAATCTATAATTCACCCCTCCACTTT. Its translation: CAWRWGGIYNSPLHF.

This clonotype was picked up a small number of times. The CDR3 DNA reads TGTGCCAGCAGCGGGTGGACCGGGACAGATTACACTGAAGCTTTCTTT. Amino acids: CASSGWTGTDYTEAFF. The V and J genes are TRBV12-3 or TRBV12-4 and TRBJ1-1; 7 bases are shared with TRBD1. Unmatched junction bases numbered 13, after V lost 6 bases and J lost 3 bases. The CDR3 extends over 16 amino acids.

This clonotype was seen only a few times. Here the CDR3 DNA reads TGTGCCAGCAGTTTGACAGAGCTCTACGAGCAGTACTTC. Protein sequence: CASSLTELYEQYF. The chain combines TRBV28 with TRBJ2-7; a weak D match, TRBD1 (5 bases). This CDR3 is 13 amino acids long. Germline V gives CDR1 MDHEN, CDR2 SYDVKM. Trimming removed 3 bases at V and 3 bases at J, with 9 bases between.